The present entry profiles one T cell receptor beta chain with its context. Its matching antigen is unknown. The investigators amplified TCR beta CDR3 regions from RNA transcripts. The HTBI primer set drove a first-round RT-PCR of the TCR CDR3. TCRdb reprocessed the multiplex PCR reads via MiXCR and lists one record per CDR3 protein. The table has a few hundred thousand distinct CDR3 sequences, 46% seen once. This sample was included in a study of T cells in Graves' hyperthyroidism and ophthalmopathy. Study-wide findings and caveats: Peripheral blood also featured most of the thyroid clonotypes expanded above 0.001.

Subjects aged 18 to 65 presented with newly diagnosed hyperthyroidism of less than 2 months' duration. Orbital computed tomography, thyroid ultrasound, serum thyroxine and TRAb, and clinical symptoms together informed the diagnoses. The length of the CDR3 is 11 residues. Germline CDR1 is SQVTM and CDR2 is ANQGSEA. The V end lost 6 bases, the J end lost 2 bases, and 8 bases lay between the germline ends. The material sequenced was peripheral blood or thyroid tissue (not recorded which). The rearrangement uses TRBV29-1 and TRBJ2-7, with unresolved D. The sequence derives from a woman between 18 and 29 years old with Graves' hyperthyroidism. CDR3 amino acids: CSVSLTYEQYF. DNA of the CDR3: TGCAGCGTGAGTCTTACCTACGAGCAGTACTTC.